The 30 T cell receptor beta chains presented below share a single source sample, sequenced in a study of T cell responses to AZD1222 COVID-19 vaccine listed by TCRdb under 2021. The time point label on this specimen signifies: baseline before first vaccination. Receptors were amplified or captured by the immunoSEQ multiplex PCR assay. TCRdb re-hosts the immuneACCESS table, in-frame sequences only. Its copies lack some clones; in the studies checked, an unresolved V gene accounts for under half of them, and the cause for the rest is not known. This sample is represented by around 120,000 clones; roughly 84% of them were singletons. 1.2% of the sample is taken by the ten largest. The input for sequencing was peripheral blood, taken on day 0 of AZD1222 vaccination. The receptors stem from an adult in good health.

The chain carries TRBV12-3 or TRBV12-4 and TRBJ2-1, with D tentatively TRBD1 or TRBD2 (5 bases each). CDR3 size: 12 residues. V lost 8 bases, J lost 7 bases, and 12 bases lay in between. This CDR3 reads CASQRDPNEQFF. Here the CDR3 DNA reads TGTGCCAGCCAGAGGGACCCGAATGAGCAGTTCTTC.

This chain connects TRBV19 to TRBJ1-1; tentative D call: TRBD1 (5 bases). Germline-derived CDR1 and CDR2 are LNHDA and SQIVND (reference sequence). V was pared by 6 bases and J by 10 bases, with 12 bases between. The CDR3 loop spans 11 amino acids. CDR3 nucleotides: TGTGCCAGTAGCCTGGGGCAAGGAGCTTTCTTT. Residues: CASSLGQGAFF.

This chain links TRBV3-1 (or the pseudogene TRBV3-2) with TRBJ2-7; possible D gene TRBD1, 6 bases. From germline, CDR1 is LGHDT and CDR2 YNNKEL (reference sequence). The CDR3 runs to 14 residues. The V and J ends lost 4 bases and 0 bases respectively, with 10 bases between them. In DNA form, the CDR3 reads TGTGCCAGCAGCCTCCCGGGACACTCCTACGAGCAGTACTTC. Protein: CASSLPGHSYEQYF.

This clone was detected once. CDR3 DNA sequence: TGTGCCAGCAGTCCCCTACCGGACAGGGGATACGAGCAGTACTTC. Translating gives CASSPLPDRGYEQYF. The rearrangement links TRBV6-2 or TRBV6-3 to TRBJ2-7; the match to TRBD1 covers 9 bases. The V gene's germline CDR1 is MNHEY and CDR2 SVGEGT. The CDR3 length is 15 residues. Trimming cost V 5 bases and J 4 bases; bases outside gene matches: 9.

V and J are TRBV5-1 and TRBJ2-1, with TRBD2 as a possible D gene (6 bases). V lost 4 bases, J lost 1 base, and 12 bases lay in between. This CDR3 spans 15 amino acids. Germline loops: CDR1 SGHRS, CDR2 YFSETQ. CDR3 in amino acids: CASSSSGYSYNEQFF. CDR3 nucleotide sequence: TGCGCCAGCAGCAGTAGCGGTTATTCCTACAATGAGCAGTTCTTC. The entire variable domain, with the rest obtained from reference TRBV5-1 and TRBJ2-1, is as follows: KAGVTQTPRYLIKTRGQQVTLSCSPISGHRSVSWYQQTPGQGLQFLFEYFSETQRNKGNFPGRFSGRQFSNSRSEMNVSTLELGDSALYLCASSSSGYSYNEQFFGPGTRLTVL.

The chain links TRBV4-3 to TRBJ2-7; 10 bases line up with TRBD2. The length of the CDR3 is 17 residues. Per the germline V gene, CDR1 is LGHNA and CDR2 is YSLEER. Trimming removed 0 bases from V and 0 bases from J; junction bases left unmatched: 5. This CDR3 reads CASSQEATSGDSYEQYF. CDR3 nucleotides: TGCGCCAGCAGCCAAGAAGCCACTAGCGGGGACTCCTACGAGCAGTACTTC.

The chain carries TRBV19 and TRBJ2-7; possibly TRBD1 for D (6 bases). There are 13 residues in the CDR3. Trimming left V 1 base short and J 6 bases short, with 10 bases between. The germline CDR1 and CDR2 sequences are LNHDA and SQIVND (reference sequence). In DNA, the CDR3 is TGTGCCAGTAGTATAGGCAGGGGTGGCGAGCAGTACTTC. Its translation: CASSIGRGGEQYF.

The DNA for the CDR3 is TGTGCCAGCAGCTTAGCGGGCAGCCTCTCCTACGAGCAGTACTTC. Translating gives CASSLAGSLSYEQYF. The rearrangement uses TRBV7-9 and TRBJ2-7; no clear D. This CDR3 contains 15 residues. V was shortened by 0 bases and J by 0 bases, with 9 bases between the two germline ends. From germline, CDR1 is SEHNR and CDR2 FQNEAQ (reference sequence).

This clone was picked up one time. This sequence joins TRBV2 and TRBJ1-2; D unresolved. This CDR3 region has 14 residues. From germline, CDR1 is SNHLY and CDR2 FYNNEI. V was cut by 5 bases and J by 4 bases, with 14 bases left in between. The CDR3, as DNA: TGTGCCAGCAGTCCCGCTAGGGATGCCTATGGCTACACCTTC. It yields the protein CASSPARDAYGYTF.

This rearrangement joins TRBV18 to TRBJ2-7, with D perhaps TRBD2 (5 bases). There are 13 residues in the CDR3. The germline V gene encodes CDR1 KGHSH and CDR2 LQKENI. The ends were cut back, 3 bases at V and 5 bases at J, with 11 bases in the middle. CDR3 sequence: CASSPRVTHEQYF. CDR3 nucleotide sequence: TGTGCCAGCTCACCGCGGGTGACCCACGAGCAGTACTTC.

The genes are TRBV27 and TRBJ2-1; TRBD1 is a possible D gene (6 bases). CDR1 is MNHEY, CDR2 SMNVEV, per germline (reference sequence). Trimming took 6 bases from V and 4 from J, leaving 16 bases between them. There are 15 residues in the CDR3. Written as DNA, the CDR3 is TGTGCCAGCAGGCTTAACAGGGTCTGGTACAATGAGCAGTTCTTC. Amino acids: CASRLNRVWYNEQFF.

The rearrangement uses TRBV19 and TRBJ1-5, with 8 bases lining up with TRBD1. Looked up from germline, CDR1 is LNHDA and CDR2 is SQIVND (reference sequence). The CDR3 runs to 14 residues. V was clipped by 6 bases and J by 0 bases; unmatched bases: 1. The CDR3 nucleotides read TGTGCCAGTAGGGACAGGGCTAGCAATCAGCCCCAGCATTTT. This gives the protein CASRDRASNQPQHF.

This chain joins TRBV21-1 and TRBJ1-2. TRBV21-1 is designated a pseudogene. CDR3 size: 16 residues. The CDR3 here is CASSNPKDRSNYGYTF. CDR3 sequence (DNA): TGTGCCAGCAGCAACCCTAAGGACCGATCTAACTATGGCTACACCTTC.

This clone showed up just a few times. This chain uses TRBV30 with TRBJ1-3; no firm D call. V lost 4 bases and J lost 1, with 8 bases in between. This CDR3 region has 13 residues. Germline CDR1 GTSNPN, CDR2 SVGIG (reference sequence). CDR3 residues: CAWTGWSGNTIYF. The CDR3 nucleotides are TGTGCCTGGACAGGATGGTCTGGAAACACCATATATTTT.

This chain joins TRBV25-1 and TRBJ1-1, with TRBD1 as a possible D gene (6 bases). The CDR3 sequence is 14 residues long. Per the germline V gene, CDR1 is MGHDK and CDR2 is SYGVNS. Trimming removed 2 bases from V and 6 bases from J, with 13 bases in between. CDR3 DNA: TGTGCCAGCAGTGAACCTAATGGGGGCCCTGAAGCTTTCTTT. Its protein is CASSEPNGGPEAFF.

The chain has TRBV19 and TRBJ1-2, with D perhaps TRBD1 (6 bases). The CDR3 contains 16 residues. The germline V and J ends were trimmed by 11 bases and 7 bases, with 29 bases remaining between them. Germline V gene sequence: CDR1 LNHDA, CDR2 SQIVND (reference sequence). CDR3 in amino acids: CAAHRGPDRRGSGYTF. The DNA for the CDR3 is TGTGCCGCCCATAGAGGCCCCGACAGGAGGGGAAGTGGCTACACCTTC.

A single count supports this clone. V usage is TRBV15 and J usage is TRBJ1-2; a possible D gene is TRBD1 (5 bases). The CDR3 is made up of 16 amino acids. Germline-derived CDR1 and CDR2 are LNHNV and YYDKDF (reference sequence). Trimming stripped 0 bases from V and 8 bases from J, with 19 bases between. The CDR3 bases are TGTGCCACCAGCAGAGATTTGATAATCGGGGCGGCCGGCTACACCTTC. Translating it yields CATSRDLIIGAAGYTF.

This clone was picked up one time. The chain joins TRBV7-9 to TRBJ2-7; D possibly corresponds to TRBD1 (5 bases). Between the trimmed V and J ends, which lost 4 bases and 3 bases, there was a span of 16 bases. CDR3 length: 15 amino acids. Germline values: CDR1 SEHNR, CDR2 FQNEAQ (reference sequence). The CDR3 loop reads CASSSTDSQVYEQYF. CDR3 nucleotides: TGTGCCAGCAGCTCAACCGATTCACAGGTCTACGAGCAGTACTTC.

In this sample, this clone turned up a few times. The chain uses TRBV7-9 and TRBJ2-1; TRBD2 might be the D (5 bases). The germline V gene has CDR1 SEHNR and CDR2 FQNEAQ (reference sequence). V lost 4 bases, J lost 7 bases, and 8 bases lay in between. The CDR3 sequence is 12 residues long. The CDR3 DNA is TGTGCCAGCAGCTCTCGGAGGAATGAGCAGTTCTTC. Its protein is CASSSRRNEQFF.

The sample holds one count of this clone. V usage is TRBV6-5 and J usage is TRBJ1-2; D is ambiguous. The CDR3 sequence is 12 residues long. Germline V lookup: CDR1 MNHEY, CDR2 SVGAGI. The V end lost 6 bases, the J end lost 5 bases, and 10 bases lay between the germline ends. CDR3 loop: CASSLNRYGYTF. Here the CDR3 DNA reads TGTGCCAGCAGCCTCAATAGATATGGCTACACCTTC.

V gene TRBV9 combines with J gene TRBJ2-4; 7 nucleotides agree with TRBD1. Unmatched junction bases numbered 6, after V lost 3 bases and J lost 0 bases. In germline, CDR1 is SGDLS, CDR2 YYNGEE. The CDR3 totals 16 residues. CDR3 coding DNA: TGTGCCAGCAGCGAGGGAAGGGGGCTAGCCAAAAACATTCAGTACTTC. Its protein product is CASSEGRGLAKNIQYF.

The rearrangement links TRBV4-2 to TRBJ1-3; D uncertain. This CDR3 comprises 17 residues. Trimming removed 0 bases at V and 0 bases at J, with 12 bases between. CDR1 and CDR2 from the germline V gene are LGHNA and YNFKEQ. The DNA of the CDR3 is TGTGCCAGCAGCCAAGATTGGACCGTGAGCTCTGGAAACACCATATATTTT. Translation: CASSQDWTVSSGNTIYF.

CDR3 loop: CASRLLDREQFF. As DNA, the CDR3 is TGTGCCAGCAGACTCCTGGACAGAGAGCAGTTCTTC. V is TRBV6-5 and J is TRBJ2-1, with a tentative D call TRBD1 (6 bases). CDR3 length: 12 residues. Germline-derived CDR1 and CDR2 are MNHEY and SVGAGI. The V end was cut by 6 bases, the J end by 10 bases, with 13 bases between.

The rearrangement links TRBV9 to TRBJ2-5; TRBD2 is a possible D gene (6 bases). V was cut by 1 base and J by 4 bases, with 14 bases left in between. Germline CDR1 and CDR2: SGDLS and YYNGEE. There are 15 residues in the CDR3. This CDR3 reads CASSVYGGSGETQYF. For the CDR3, the DNA is TGTGCCAGCAGCGTATACGGGGGATCGGGAGAGACCCAGTACTTC.

The rearrangement joins TRBV7-8 to TRBJ2-1; 7 bases fit TRBD1. This CDR3 has 16 amino acids. Germline values: CDR1 SGHVS, CDR2 FQNEAQ. Trimming removed 4 bases from V and 5 bases from J; junction bases left unmatched: 11. CDR3 in DNA: TGTGCCAGCAGCTCCGACCCCGGGACAGATCACAATGAGCAGTTCTTC. Translating gives CASSSDPGTDHNEQFF.

The rearrangement joins TRBV11-2 to TRBJ2-5; D might be TRBD2 (5 bases). The V end lost 1 base, the J end lost 0 bases, and 9 bases lay between the germline ends. CDR1 and CDR2 from the germline V gene are SGHAT and FQNNGV. CDR3 size: 15 residues. CDR3: CASSLAGFYQETQYF. The CDR3 DNA is TGTGCCAGCAGCTTAGCGGGATTTTACCAAGAGACCCAGTACTTC. Using reference TRBV11-2 and TRBJ2-5 for the parts outside the CDR3, the full variable domain is EAGVAQSPRYKIIEKRQSVAFWCNPISGHATLYWYQQILGQGPKLLIQFQNNGVVDDSQLPKDRFSAERLKGVDSTLKIQPAKLEDSAVYLCASSLAGFYQETQYFGPGTRLLVL.

This chain connects TRBV7-8 to TRBJ1-2; TRBD1 aligns across 9 bases. The CDR3 runs 13 residues. V was pared by 4 bases and J by 8 bases, with 5 bases of the junction left unmatched. Germline V gene sequence: CDR1 SGHVS, CDR2 FQNEAQ. The CDR3 reads CASSYDRGDGYTF. Here the CDR3 DNA reads TGTGCCAGCAGCTACGACAGGGGGGACGGCTACACCTTC.

This clone was counted once. This sequence joins TRBV7-9 and TRBJ1-1, with a possible D match to TRBD1 (6 bases). Germline values: CDR1 SEHNR, CDR2 FQNEAQ (reference sequence). The CDR3 has 13 residues. With 4 bases removed from V and 7 bases from J, the gap between germline ends came to 13 bases. This CDR3 is CASSSTGLSEAFF. The DNA for the CDR3 is TGTGCCAGCAGCTCAACAGGGCTGAGTGAAGCTTTCTTT.

This chain connects TRBV3-1 (or the pseudogene TRBV3-2) to TRBJ2-5; D not resolved. The germline V and J ends were trimmed by 3 bases and 5 bases, with 16 bases remaining between them. Germline loops: CDR1 LGHDT, CDR2 YNNKEL (reference sequence). The CDR3 spans 15 residues. The CDR3 region is CASSQSPEFLETQYF. The CDR3 coding sequence is TGTGCCAGCAGCCAGAGTCCAGAGTTTTTGGAGACCCAGTACTTC.

The chain joins TRBV4-2 to TRBJ1-1; 7 bases are a match to TRBD1. Losses at the gene ends were 4 bases for V and 3 bases for J; bases not matched to a gene: 8. Germline V lookup: CDR1 LGHNA, CDR2 YNFKEQ. The CDR3 length is 15 residues. CDR3 protein: CASSLPWGTDTEAFF. The CDR3 bases are TGTGCCAGCAGCCTTCCGTGGGGGACAGACACTGAAGCTTTCTTT.